The present T cell receptor beta chain was sequenced within a study of neurological immune-mediated disorders. The cDNA was synthesized by means of template-switch 5'RACE, which was carried out with 10-nucleotide random UMIs. Each CDR3 protein is one row after TCRdb ran MiXCR on the 5' RACE reads. The repertoire has roughly 100,000 distinct CDR3 sequences, 3% to 4.5% of them found once; the top ten carry 6%. Study-wide points: In HTLV-1-associated myelopathy, TCR clonal expansion was greatest, whereas multiple sclerosis had the least, falling below healthy controls. Phylogenetically, 18 of 34 multiple sclerosis patients' repertoires fell into one related-CDR3 cluster, a possible signature.

This clonotype was observed many times. As yet, its antigen is unknown. J lost 5 bases, V lost 4 bases, and 2 bases had no gene match. CDR1 is ENHRY and CDR2 is SYGVKD in the germline V gene. The CDR3 is made up of 12 amino acids. PBMCs stored at -80 C, 2 million in total, were the source of the unsorted libraries. The receptor was derived from a woman aged 18-29 years with multiple sclerosis. Sample: PBMCs. This chain connects TRBV10-3 to TRBJ2-7; TRBD1 agrees at 7 bases. The CDR3 nucleotides are TGTGCCATCAGTGGACAGGGACACGAGCAGTACTTC. Translated, it gives CAISGQGHEQYF.